A selection of T cell receptor beta chains follows, all from one sample in a study of spatial heterogeneity in lung cancer. Each CDR3 protein is one row after TCRdb ran MiXCR on the 5' RACE reads. The table lists about 3,500 distinct CDR3 sequences, approximately 5% of them singletons. Sample: lung tumor tissue, taken at surgery. Source of these receptors: a female donor with early-stage non-small cell lung cancer. CDR3s include the opening cysteine and the closing phenylalanine or tryptophan. Fields, in order: clone size, J gene, D gene, V gene, CDR3 DNA, CDR3 protein. D genes are given only for firm matches. Clone size is stated in some rows and not others, as once, few, many or a class when expanded.

few | TRBJ1-1 | NA | TRBV27 | TGTGCCAGCAGTATTAATGGGGGTTGGGAAGCTTTCTTT | CASSINGGWEAFF
many | TRBJ2-5 | TRBD1 | TRBV11-3 | TGTGCCAGCAGCTTACGACAGGGCCAAGAGACCCAGTACTTC | CASSLRQGQETQYF
medium-sized | TRBJ2-7 | TRBD2 | TRBV7-9 | TGTGCCAGCAGCTCCGGGACTAGAGGCGAGCAGTACTTC | CASSSGTRGEQYF
medium-sized | TRBJ2-3 | TRBD2 | TRBV4-2 | TGTGCCAGCAGCCAAGGCGCGAGGGCTACTAGCGGGAGTGTAGATACGCAGTATTTT | CASSQGARATSGSVDTQYF
medium-sized | TRBJ1-1 | NA | TRBV5-1 | TGCGCCAGCTCCCCCCCACAGGGGAACACTGAAGCTTTCTTT | CASSPPQGNTEAFF
many | TRBJ2-5 | TRBD2 | TRBV5-1 | TGCGCCAGCAGTCGCACTAGCGGGGGACTGCAAGAGACCCAGTACTTC | CASSRTSGGLQETQYF
large | TRBJ2-6 | NA | TRBV20-1 | TGCAGTGCTGAACGGGGTTCTGGGGCCAACGTCCTGACTTTC | CSAERGSGANVLTF
NA | TRBJ2-3 | TRBD2 | TRBV20-1 | TGCAGTGCTAGATTGGGACTAGCGGGAGGAGCGGGCACAGATACGCAGTATTTT | CSARLGLAGGAGTDTQYF
medium-sized | TRBJ1-1 | NA | TRBV19 | TGTGCCAGCAAGACACGGCCGAACACTGAAGCTTTCTTT | CASKTRPNTEAFF
NA | TRBJ1-6 | TRBD1 | TRBV11-2 | TGTGCCAGCAGCTTCCGACAGGGGCAAACCTATAATTCACCCCTCCACTTT | CASSFRQGQTYNSPLHF
medium-sized | TRBJ2-2 | TRBD1 | TRBV28 | TGTGCCAGCATAGGACAGGGAACTTCCACCGGGGAGCTGTTTTTT | CASIGQGTSTGELFF
medium-sized | TRBJ1-6 | TRBD1 | TRBV5-1 | TGCGCCAGCAGCCCGACAGGGGAATCACCCCTCCACTTT | CASSPTGESPLHF
many | TRBJ1-2 | TRBD1 | TRBV10-3 | TGTGCCATCACCGAGGGACAGCCTAACTATGGCTACACCTTC | CAITEGQPNYGYTF
medium-sized | TRBJ2-5 | TRBD2 | TRBV29-1 | TGCAGCATTATAGCGGGGGGTGAGACCCAGTACTTC | CSIIAGGETQYF
medium-sized | TRBJ2-5 | NA | TRBV10-3 | TGTGCCATCAGTGTTGGAGGGGTGGAAGAGACCCAGTACTTC | CAISVGGVEETQYF
few | TRBJ2-7 | TRBD2 | TRBV6-2/TRBV6-3 | TGTGCCACCGCCCCATGGCTAGCGGTTTCCTACGAGCAGTACTTC | CATAPWLAVSYEQYF
many | TRBJ2-3 | TRBD2 | TRBV2 | TGTGCCAGCAGTGTACGAGCGGGGAGCACAGATACGCAGTATTTT | CASSVRAGSTDTQYF
many | TRBJ1-1 | TRBD1 | TRBV24-1 | TGTGCCACCAGTGCCATCACCGAAACAGGGGCGACTGAAGCTTTCTTT | CATSAITETGATEAFF
medium-sized | TRBJ2-3 | NA | TRBV7-2 | TGTGCCAGCAGCTTTGACCCAGGCACAGATACGCAGTATTTT | CASSFDPGTDTQYF
medium-sized | TRBJ1-2 | NA | TRBV2 | TGTGCTACGCTCAGCGTAAGTCGGGACTATGGCTACACCTTC | CATLSVSRDYGYTF
medium-sized | TRBJ2-5 | NA | TRBV4-2 | TGTGCCAGCAGCTACCGAGGGGAGGAAGAGACCCAGTACTTC | CASSYRGEEETQYF
many | TRBJ1-4 | NA | TRBV2 | TGTGCCAGCAGTGACCGGGACGGGGCTAATGAAAAACTGTTTTTT | CASSDRDGANEKLFF
medium-sized | TRBJ1-2 | TRBD1 | TRBV28 | TGTGCCAGCAGCGCAGGGGACAGGGGGTTAGATGGCTACACCTTC | CASSAGDRGLDGYTF
medium-sized | TRBJ1-5 | NA | TRBV6-5 | TGTGCCAGCAGTCCCCCACCTCGCAGGGGTAATCAGCCCCAGCATTTT | CASSPPPRRGNQPQHF
many | TRBJ2-7 | TRBD1 | TRBV7-8 | TGTGCCAGCAGCTTAGCGTCAGGGACAGGGGGGAGGGAGTACTTC | CASSLASGTGGREYF
many | TRBJ2-7 | TRBD2 | TRBV12-3/TRBV12-4 | TGTGCCAGCAGTCTCGGACTAGCGGGAGTGAACGAGCAGTACTTC | CASSLGLAGVNEQYF
many | TRBJ1-1 | NA | TRBV9 | TGTGCCAGCAGCGTAGATCCCTCACAGGAAAACATGAACACTGAAGCTTTCTTT | CASSVDPSQENMNTEAFF
medium-sized | TRBJ1-5 | NA | TRBV6-2/TRBV6-3 | TGTGCCAGCAGGGGAGACAGTAACCACGGTCAGCCCCAGCATTTT | CASRGDSNHGQPQHF
large | TRBJ2-1 | NA | TRBV12-3/TRBV12-4 | TGTGCCAGCAGTTTTGGCGATGAGCAGTTCTTC | CASSFGDEQFF